Below, 28 T cell receptor beta chains from the same sample are listed, as sequenced in a study of blood T cell repertoires in COVID-19. The data were produced by immunoSEQ multiplex PCR, yet TCRdb's version contains in-frame clones alone and is incomplete. The data show about 400,000 clones, 75% to 90% seen once. Sequenced input: peripheral blood. The receptor source for this set is a woman aged 60-75 years with COVID-19, enrolled during active disease.

This chain joins TRBV27 and TRBJ2-3; 11 positions agree with TRBD2. The CDR3 totals 15 residues. V lost 5 bases, J lost 4 bases, and 5 bases stayed unmatched. The germline gives CDR1 MNHEY, CDR2 SMNVEV (reference sequence). CDR3 nucleotides: TGTGCCAGCAGTACGACTAGCGGGGTTGCAGATACGCAGTATTTT. It yields the protein CASSTTSGVADTQYF.

The gene calls are TRBV2 and TRBJ2-7; D is possibly TRBD2 (5 bases). Trimming cost V 7 bases and J 7 bases, with 23 bases left between them. Germline assignment: CDR1 SNHLY and CDR2 FYNNEI. This CDR3 is 15 amino acids long. The CDR3 is CASTPPGILPNEQYF. CDR3 in DNA: TGTGCCAGCACCCCCCCCGGGATCCTACCTAATGAGCAGTACTTC.

V is TRBV5-3 and J is TRBJ1-6; 8 bases fit TRBD1. TRBV5-3 is assigned to the ORF class and has an uncertain function. Germline trimming cut 4 bases from V and 10 bases from J; bases unmatched to any gene: 7. CDR3 length: 14 residues. The CDR3 DNA is TGTGCCAGAAGCCCCGGACAGGGTAGGTCACCCCTCCACTTT. Translated: CARSPGQGRSPLHF.

The rearrangement uses TRBV6-2 or TRBV6-3 and TRBJ1-1; D is uncertain. The CDR3 runs 14 residues. From germline, CDR1 is MNHEY and CDR2 SVGEGT. Trimming removed 0 bases at V and 4 bases at J, with 9 bases between. The chain's CDR3 is CASSYSGGSTEAFF. Written as DNA, the CDR3 is TGTGCCAGCAGTTACTCGGGAGGGAGCACTGAAGCTTTCTTT.

The CDR3: CASSQVAGRGMNTEAFF. The CDR3 DNA follows: TGTGCCAGCAGCCAAGTTGCGGGCAGGGGGATGAACACTGAAGCTTTCTTT. The V and J genes are TRBV3-1 (or the pseudogene TRBV3-2) and TRBJ1-1, with 7 positions matching TRBD1. After removal of 1 base from V and 0 bases from J, the junction contained 8 bases not matched to a gene. The CDR3 has 17 amino acids. The germline gives CDR1 LGHDT, CDR2 YNNKEL (reference sequence).

The chain links TRBV18 to TRBJ2-6; the D is unclear. The CDR3 runs to 14 residues. V lost 3 bases and J 2 bases, leaving 5 bases between the germline ends. Germline CDR1 reads KGHSH; CDR2 reads LQKENI. The CDR3 loop is CASSPTAGANVLTF. The CDR3 nucleotides read TGTGCCAGCTCACCGACTGCTGGGGCCAACGTCCTGACTTTC.

The rearrangement joins TRBV10-3 to TRBJ2-5; 9 bases are a match to TRBD1. V gave up 10 bases and J gave up 5 bases; unmatched junction bases: 8. The CDR3 has 13 amino acids. Germline V CDR1 and CDR2: ENHRY, SYGVKD. CDR3 amino acids: CATRQGEWETQYF. DNA for the CDR3: TGTGCCACGCGACAGGGGGAATGGGAGACCCAGTACTTC.

The chain uses TRBV5-4 and TRBJ2-7; 8 positions match TRBD1. Per the germline V gene, CDR1 is SGHNT and CDR2 is YYREEE (reference sequence). The V segment lost 0 bases and the J segment 2 bases; nucleotides outside the gene matches: 4. This CDR3 is built from 15 residues. The CDR3 DNA is TGTGCCAGCAGCTTGGGGACAGGGATGGCCTACGAGCAGTACTTC. Amino acids: CASSLGTGMAYEQYF.

The chain has TRBV7-9 and TRBJ2-5; TRBD2 agrees at 7 bases. Trimming at V came to 4 bases and at J to 4 bases, leaving 9 bases not matched to a gene. CDR3 length equals 15 residues. CDR1 SEHNR and CDR2 FQNEAQ come from the germline V gene (reference sequence). CDR3 in DNA: TGTGCCAGCAGCTCTCCTCGTGGCGGGGGAGAGACCCAGTACTTC. This sequence encodes CASSSPRGGGETQYF.

V gene TRBV7-2 combines with J gene TRBJ1-1; no clear D gene. V lost 5 bases and J lost 0, with 10 bases in between. The CDR3 consists of 14 residues. The V gene's germline CDR1 is SGHTA and CDR2 FQGNSA. The CDR3 nucleotides are TGTGCCAGCAGCCCAGGACTGATGAACACTGAAGCTTTCTTT. Translation gives CASSPGLMNTEAFF.

The rearrangement joins TRBV5-1 to TRBJ2-7; TRBD1 matches 7 bases. From germline, CDR1 is SGHRS and CDR2 YFSETQ. V was pared by 0 bases and J by 2 bases, with 2 bases of the junction left unmatched. The CDR3 length is 14 residues. CDR3 loop: CASSLAGQPYEQYF. CDR3 DNA sequence: TGCGCCAGCAGCTTGGCGGGACAGCCCTACGAGCAGTACTTC.

The CDR3 DNA follows: TGTGCCAGCAGAAACACTCGCGAGAGGAGGAATGAGCAGTTCTTC. Translation: CASRNTRERRNEQFF. The chain uses TRBV6-5 and TRBJ2-1; a possible D gene is TRBD2 (5 bases). Trimming removed 6 bases from V and 7 bases from J, with 19 bases in between. The CDR3 has 15 residues. CDR1 MNHEY and CDR2 SVGAGI come from the germline V gene.

The chain employs TRBV19 and TRBJ1-4; D unresolved. Germline V CDR1 and CDR2: LNHDA, SQIVND (reference sequence). The CDR3 runs 13 residues. V gave up 6 bases and J gave up 11 bases, with 16 bases separating them. DNA for the CDR3: TGTGCCAGTAGCCCCCCTAGCCTCGACAAACTGTTTTTT. Translated, it gives CASSPPSLDKLFF.

The CDR3 DNA sequence: TGTGCCAGCAGCCAGACAGGGAACACTGAAGCTTTCTTT. Translation gives CASSQTGNTEAFF. The chain uses TRBV7-6 and TRBJ1-1; tentatively, D is TRBD1 (6 bases). CDR3 length: 13 amino acids. Germline CDR1 reads SGHVS; CDR2 reads FNYEAQ. Trimming cost V 5 bases and J 1 base, with 8 bases left between them.

In this sample, this clone turned up a few times. This sequence joins TRBV5-4 and TRBJ1-1, with 7 bases lining up with TRBD1. After removal of 0 bases from V and 6 bases from J, the junction contained 8 bases not matched to a gene. The CDR3 loop spans 15 amino acids. The germline CDR1 and CDR2 sequences are SGHNT and YYREEE (reference sequence). The CDR3 coding sequence is TGTGCCAGCAGCTTGGACAACAGGGGAAGGTCTGAAGCTTTCTTT. Translating gives CASSLDNRGRSEAFF.

The V and J genes are TRBV6-5 and TRBJ1-4, with D maybe TRBD1 (6 bases). The CDR3 is 16 amino acids. V was clipped by 0 bases and J by 0 bases, with 8 bases between them. Germline V CDR1 and CDR2: MNHEY, SVGAGI. CDR3 bases: TGTGCCAGCAGTTACTCGAGGACAGCAACTAATGAAAAACTGTTTTTT. It specifies CASSYSRTATNEKLFF.

Only one count was recorded for this clone. The chain recombines TRBV30 with TRBJ2-7, with a possible D match to TRBD1 (5 bases). The CDR3 runs 12 residues. Germline CDR1 GTSNPN, CDR2 SVGIG (reference sequence). V dropped 2 bases and J dropped 3 bases, with 8 bases sitting between them. The CDR3 nucleotides read TGTGCCTGGAGTCCTCAGGGCTACGAGCAGTACTTC. Its protein product is CAWSPQGYEQYF.

The chain employs TRBV7-2 and TRBJ1-5, with a possible D match to TRBD1 (6 bases). V lost 1 base, J lost 6 bases, and 13 bases lay in between. CDR3 size: 15 residues. Germline assignment: CDR1 SGHTA and CDR2 FQGNSA. As DNA, the CDR3 is TGTGCCAGCAGCTTAGATTCAGGGGAAGGTCAGCCCCAGCATTTT. Translation gives CASSLDSGEGQPQHF.

The chain combines TRBV5-6 with TRBJ2-3, with D possibly TRBD1 on 5 matching bases. V lost 2 bases and J 1 base, leaving 11 bases between the germline ends. Germline-derived CDR1 and CDR2 are SGHDT and YYEEEE. The CDR3 is 15 residues long. The CDR3 loop reads CASSFFLTGTDTQYF. The CDR3 DNA follows: TGTGCCAGCAGCTTCTTCTTGACAGGCACAGATACGCAGTATTTT.

For the CDR3, the DNA is TGCGCCAGCAGCTCAGGGGGCAGTGGAAACACCATATATTTT. Translated: CASSSGGSGNTIYF. The chain recombines TRBV10-1 with TRBJ1-3; the match to TRBD1 covers 8 bases. Unmatched junction bases numbered 4, after V lost 6 bases and J lost 3 bases. The CDR3 contains 14 residues. Looked up from germline, CDR1 is WNHNN and CDR2 is SYGVQD (reference sequence).

The chain uses TRBV18 and TRBJ1-2; D unclear. The germline CDR1 and CDR2 sequences are KGHSH and LQKENI. V shed 3 bases and J shed 6 bases, with 17 bases lying between them. This CDR3 comprises 15 residues. The DNA for the CDR3 is TGTGCCAGCTCACCGTCTATGACTAAAGAGGATGGCTACACCTTC. It specifies CASSPSMTKEDGYTF.

CDR3 bases: TGTGCCAGCAGCGTAGAAGCACAGGAGAACACTGAAGCTTTCTTT. Encoded protein: CASSVEAQENTEAFF. The gene calls are TRBV9 and TRBJ1-1; possibly TRBD1 for D (5 bases). Trimming took 0 bases from V and 1 from J, leaving 10 bases between them. This CDR3 has 15 amino acids. Germline V lookup: CDR1 SGDLS, CDR2 YYNGEE.

The chain is built from TRBV11-3 and TRBJ2-7, with 7 bases lining up with TRBD1. V shed 5 bases and J 0 bases; nucleotides not matched to a gene: 10. CDR3 length equals 16 residues. Germline-derived CDR1 and CDR2 are SGHNT and YENEEA. CDR3 amino acids: CASSHRGITISYEQYF. DNA of the CDR3: TGTGCCAGCAGCCACAGGGGTATAACGATCTCCTACGAGCAGTACTTC.

The chain uses TRBV3-1 (or the pseudogene TRBV3-2) and TRBJ1-3, with D unclear. Trimming cost V 0 bases and J 0 bases, with 6 bases left between them. CDR3 length equals 15 residues. Germline V gene sequence: CDR1 LGHDT, CDR2 YNNKEL (reference sequence). CDR3 nucleotide sequence: TGTGCCAGCAGCCAAGAACTGAGCTCTGGAAACACCATATATTTT. Translated, it gives CASSQELSSGNTIYF.

This chain links TRBV6-5 with TRBJ1-4, with TRBD1 as a possible D gene (6 bases). The CDR3 contains 16 residues. In germline, CDR1 is MNHEY, CDR2 SVGAGI. Trimming removed 0 bases from V and 7 bases from J, with 15 bases in between. The CDR3 sequence: CASSYSNVRGGEKLFF. CDR3 bases: TGTGCCAGCAGTTACTCGAACGTCAGGGGTGGTGAAAAACTGTTTTTT.

This chain uses TRBV4-2 with TRBJ2-5; TRBD2 matches 11 bases. V dropped 4 bases and J dropped 1; count of bases not matched to a gene: 5. The germline V gene encodes CDR1 LGHNA and CDR2 YNFKEQ. There are 16 residues in the CDR3. The CDR3, as DNA: TGTGCCAGCAGCCGGGCTAGCGGGGGGATCCAAGAGACCCAGTACTTC. As protein: CASSRASGGIQETQYF.

This clone was seen a few times. The chain is built from TRBV5-5 and TRBJ2-7, with 9 bases identical to TRBD1. Germline CDR1 SGHKS, CDR2 YYEKEE (reference sequence). After removal of 2 bases from V and 5 bases from J, the junction contained 17 bases not matched to a gene. The CDR3 totals 18 residues. As DNA, the CDR3 is TGTGCCAGCAGCTTTTATAGAGTGACAGGGGGTATCCCCCACGAGCAGTACTTC. Encoded protein: CASSFYRVTGGIPHEQYF.

The genes are TRBV5-4 and TRBJ2-7; 10 nucleotides line up with TRBD1. There are 15 residues in the CDR3. Germline CDR1 reads SGHNT; CDR2 reads YYREEE (reference sequence). Unmatched junction bases numbered 5, after V lost 0 bases and J lost 5 bases. The CDR3 sequence: CASSLAGTGADEQYF. The CDR3 DNA reads TGTGCCAGCAGCTTGGCCGGGACAGGGGCGGACGAGCAGTACTTC.